The 14 T cell receptor beta chains below were found in one sample sequenced in a study of blood T cells in healthy people across ages. For the second PCR, which ran for roughly 6 to 12 cycles, a sample-barcoded 5' primer and a J-beta primer mix were used. TCRdb recomputed calls from the 5' RACE reads with MiXCR, one row per CDR3 protein. Of approximately 760,000 distinct CDR3 sequences listed, just under 25% are singletons. The sample was also reused in another study, on T cells of mothers and their children.

Sequencing was carried out using blood. The receptors originated from a boy younger than 18 in good health.

This clonotype was detected only a few times. The rearrangement uses TRBV20-1 and TRBJ2-4; possible D gene TRBD2, 6 bases. The CDR3 totals 15 residues. Trimming removed 1 base from V and 7 bases from J, with 17 bases in between. The germline V gene encodes CDR1 DFQATT and CDR2 SNEGSKA (reference sequence). Here the CDR3 DNA reads TGCAGTGCTAGAGTCCCGACTAGGAGCGAGAACATTCAGTACTTC. It encodes CSARVPTRSENIQYF.

Only a few counts were recorded for this clonotype. This chain joins TRBV7-9 and TRBJ2-1; TRBD2 agrees at 8 bases. With V trimmed by 6 bases and J by 4 bases, 11 bases remained unmatched. Looked up from germline, CDR1 is SEHNR and CDR2 is FQNEAQ (reference sequence). This CDR3 contains 16 residues. The CDR3 reads CASRNSGLEGYNEQFF. Written as DNA, the CDR3 is TGTGCCAGCAGAAACTCGGGACTAGAGGGGTACAATGAGCAGTTCTTC.

The chain uses TRBV6-5 and TRBJ2-5; 8 bases are a match to TRBD1. The end of the DNA fits TRBJ2-7 better, so the J call may be wrong. The CDR3 sequence is 15 residues long. The germline CDR1 and CDR2 sequences are MNHEY and SVGAGI. The CDR3 DNA follows: TGTGCCAGCAGAGACAAGGACAGGGTATCGATCGAGCAGTACTTC. The encoded protein is CASRDKDRVSIEQYF.

The CDR3 DNA sequence: TGTGCCAGCAGCCCGCGTCCGGGACAGCCTCCCTACGAGCAGTACTTC. It specifies CASSPRPGQPPYEQYF. The chain has TRBV21-1 and TRBJ2-7; TRBD1 is taken as the D call from the table, unchecked against the DNA. TRBV21-1 is a documented pseudogene. This CDR3 contains 16 residues.

The chain uses TRBV12-3 or TRBV12-4 and TRBJ2-3; 13 bases fit TRBD2. The CDR3 contains 16 residues. V shed 5 bases, J shed 5 bases, and the junction held 7 bases outside the gene matches. The CDR3 reads CASSPTSGRKVDTQYF. CDR3 coding DNA: TGTGCCAGCAGTCCGACTAGCGGGAGGAAAGTAGATACGCAGTATTTT.

A few counts support this clonotype. V and J are TRBV11-3 and TRBJ1-2; D gene uncertain. The CDR3 length is 14 residues. The germline V gene has CDR1 SGHNT and CDR2 YENEEA. Trimming shortened V by 0 bases and J by 8 bases, and 13 bases separated the two germline ends. The CDR3 sequence: CASSLEPQERGYTF. The DNA of the CDR3 is TGTGCCAGCAGCTTAGAACCCCAAGAGAGGGGCTACACCTTC.

This clonotype has a handful of counts. The chain links TRBV6-2 or TRBV6-3 to TRBJ2-3; D gene uncertain. V was trimmed by 2 bases and J by 4 bases, leaving 4 bases between them. CDR1 MNHEY and CDR2 SVGEGT come from the germline V gene. The CDR3 consists of 12 residues. Here the CDR3 reads CASSYAADTQYF. In nucleotides, the CDR3 is TGTGCCAGCAGTTACGCAGCAGATACGCAGTATTTT.

The CDR3 DNA sequence: TGTGCCAGCAGCAAAGAGGGGACCTATGGCTACACCTTC. Translation gives CASSKEGTYGYTF. The chain uses TRBV7-2 and TRBJ1-2, with a tentative D call TRBD1 (5 bases). Trimming took 5 bases from V and 4 from J, leaving 11 bases between them. Germline values: CDR1 SGHTA, CDR2 FQGNSA. The CDR3 sequence is 13 residues long.

This clonotype was observed a few times. V and J are TRBV29-1 and TRBJ2-5; the match to TRBD1 covers 10 bases. With V trimmed by 3 bases and J by 6 bases, 4 bases remained unmatched. The germline gives CDR1 SQVTM, CDR2 ANQGSEA. This CDR3 comprises 13 residues. Written as DNA, the CDR3 is TGCAGCGTTGAGGGACAGGGGCTTAAGACCCAGTACTTC. Residues: CSVEGQGLKTQYF.

The chain combines TRBV7-9 with TRBJ2-1, with D perhaps TRBD1 or TRBD2 (5 bases each). The CDR3 loop spans 16 amino acids. The V end lost 4 bases, the J end lost 4 bases, and 17 bases lay between the germline ends. Germline V CDR1 and CDR2: SEHNR, FQNEAQ (reference sequence). CDR3 sequence: CASSSGTQAPYNEQFF. CDR3 nucleotide sequence: TGTGCCAGCAGCTCCGGGACCCAGGCCCCTTACAATGAGCAGTTCTTC.

The V call is TRBV19, the J call TRBJ2-2, with D tentatively TRBD1 (5 bases). The germline gives CDR1 LNHDA, CDR2 SQIVND (reference sequence). The germline V and J ends were trimmed by 6 bases and 0 bases, with 14 bases remaining between them. This CDR3 is 16 amino acids long. The CDR3 nucleotides read TGTGCCAGTAGCCAACAGGTTATCTCGAACACCGGGGAGCTGTTTTTT. It codes for CASSQQVISNTGELFF.

The V and J genes are TRBV3-1 and TRBJ1-4; D gene uncertain. CDR3 length: 12 residues. The germline gives CDR1 LGHDT, CDR2 YNNKEL (reference sequence). With 5 bases removed from V and 8 bases from J, the gap between germline ends came to 9 bases. The CDR3 sequence: CASSNEAEKLFF. Here the CDR3 DNA reads TGTGCCAGCAGCAATGAGGCAGAAAAACTGTTTTTT.

The V and J genes are TRBV15 and TRBJ2-5, with 8 positions matching TRBD2. The CDR3 covers 17 residues. Germline V gene data show CDR1 as LNHNV and CDR2 as YYDKDF (reference sequence). V gave up 0 bases and J gave up 5 bases; unmatched junction bases: 11. CDR3 coding DNA: TGTGCCACCAGCAGAGATCTTCCGTCTAGCGGGCTGGAGACCCAGTACTTC. The encoded protein is CATSRDLPSSGLETQYF. Drawing the rest from reference TRBV15 and TRBJ2-5, the complete variable domain is DAMVIQNPRYQVTQFGKPVTLSCSQTLNHNVMYWYQQKSSQAPKLLFHYYDKDFNNEADTPDNFQSRRPNTSFCFLDIRSPGLGDTAMYLCATSRDLPSSGLETQYFGPGTRLLVL.

The V gene is TRBV10-3, the J gene TRBJ2-5; the match to TRBD2 covers 10 bases. CDR1 is ENHRY and CDR2 is SYGVKD in the germline V gene. With V trimmed by 6 bases and J by 5 bases, 12 bases remained unmatched. The CDR3 consists of 16 residues. For the CDR3, the DNA is TGTGCCATCAGAGACTCCCAGCGGGGGGGTCCGGAGACCCAGTACTTC. Protein product: CAIRDSQRGGPETQYF.